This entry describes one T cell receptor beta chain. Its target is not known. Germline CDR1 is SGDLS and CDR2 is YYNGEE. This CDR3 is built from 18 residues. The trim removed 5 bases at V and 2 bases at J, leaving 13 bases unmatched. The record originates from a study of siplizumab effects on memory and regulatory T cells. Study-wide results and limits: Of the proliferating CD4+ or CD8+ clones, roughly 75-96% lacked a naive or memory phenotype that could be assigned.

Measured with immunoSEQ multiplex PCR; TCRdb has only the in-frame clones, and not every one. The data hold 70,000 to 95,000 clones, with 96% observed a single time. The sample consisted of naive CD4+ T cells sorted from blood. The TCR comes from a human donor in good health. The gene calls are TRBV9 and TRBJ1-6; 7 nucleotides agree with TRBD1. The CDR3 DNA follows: TGTGCCAGCAGTCCAGTCCCGAACCAGGGGGCCTATAATTCACCCCTCCACTTT. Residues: CASSPVPNQGAYNSPLHF.